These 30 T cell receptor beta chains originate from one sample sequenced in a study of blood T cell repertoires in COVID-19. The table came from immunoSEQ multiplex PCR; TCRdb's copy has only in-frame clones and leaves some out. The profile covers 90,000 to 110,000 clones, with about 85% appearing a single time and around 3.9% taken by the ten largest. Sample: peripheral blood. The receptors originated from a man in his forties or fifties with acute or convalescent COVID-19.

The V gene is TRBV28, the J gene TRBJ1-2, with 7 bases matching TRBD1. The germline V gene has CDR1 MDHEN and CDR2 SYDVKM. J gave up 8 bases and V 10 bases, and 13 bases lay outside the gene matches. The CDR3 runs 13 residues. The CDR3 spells CATYEQGRFGYTF. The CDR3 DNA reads TGTGCCACCTATGAACAGGGGAGGTTCGGCTACACCTTC.

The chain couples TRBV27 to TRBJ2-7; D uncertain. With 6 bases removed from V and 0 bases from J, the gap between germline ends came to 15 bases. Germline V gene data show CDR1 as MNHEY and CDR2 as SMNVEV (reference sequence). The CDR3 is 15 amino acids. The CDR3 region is CASSLLSTGSYEQYF. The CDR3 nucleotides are TGTGCCAGCAGCCTCCTCTCGACGGGCTCCTACGAGCAGTACTTC.

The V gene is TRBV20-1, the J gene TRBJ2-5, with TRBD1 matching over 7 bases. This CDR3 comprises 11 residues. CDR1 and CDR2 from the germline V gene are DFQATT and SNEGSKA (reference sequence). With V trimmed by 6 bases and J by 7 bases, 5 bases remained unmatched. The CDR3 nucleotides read TGCAGTGCAGACAGGGTCGGGACCCAGTACTTC. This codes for CSADRVGTQYF.

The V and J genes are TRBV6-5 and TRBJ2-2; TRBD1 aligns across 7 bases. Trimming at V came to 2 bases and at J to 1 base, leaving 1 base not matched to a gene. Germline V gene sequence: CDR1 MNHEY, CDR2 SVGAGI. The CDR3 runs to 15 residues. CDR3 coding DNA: TGTGCCAGCAGTTACGGGGACAGGAACACCGGGGAGCTGTTTTTT. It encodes CASSYGDRNTGELFF.

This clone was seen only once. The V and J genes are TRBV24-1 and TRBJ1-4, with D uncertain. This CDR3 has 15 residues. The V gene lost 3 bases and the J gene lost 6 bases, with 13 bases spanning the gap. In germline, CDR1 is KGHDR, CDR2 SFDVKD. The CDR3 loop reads CATSDRTPRDEKLFF. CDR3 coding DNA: TGTGCCACCAGTGATAGGACTCCACGGGATGAAAAACTGTTTTTT.

The CDR3, as DNA: TGTGCCAGCAGTGAGTTGGCACACAGGGGAGAGGCTTTCTTT. Its translation: CASSELAHRGEAFF. The chain employs TRBV2 and TRBJ1-1, with 7 bases aligning to TRBD1. V dropped 3 bases and J dropped 11; count of bases not matched to a gene: 12. Germline V CDR1 and CDR2: SNHLY, FYNNEI. The CDR3 is made up of 14 amino acids.

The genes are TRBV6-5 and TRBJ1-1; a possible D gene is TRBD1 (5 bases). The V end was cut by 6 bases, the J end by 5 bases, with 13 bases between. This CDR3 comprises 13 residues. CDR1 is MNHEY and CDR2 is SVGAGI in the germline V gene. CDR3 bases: TGTGCCAGCAGAAACCCAGGGAAGACTGAAGCTTTCTTT. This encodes CASRNPGKTEAFF.

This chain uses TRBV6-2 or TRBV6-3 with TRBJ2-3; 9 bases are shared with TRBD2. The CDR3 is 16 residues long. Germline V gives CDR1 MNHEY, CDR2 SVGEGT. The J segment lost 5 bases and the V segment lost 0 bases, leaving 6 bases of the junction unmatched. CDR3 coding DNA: TGTGCCAGCAGTTACTCAGTTGCGGGAGGGGGAGATACGCAGTATTTT. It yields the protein CASSYSVAGGGDTQYF.

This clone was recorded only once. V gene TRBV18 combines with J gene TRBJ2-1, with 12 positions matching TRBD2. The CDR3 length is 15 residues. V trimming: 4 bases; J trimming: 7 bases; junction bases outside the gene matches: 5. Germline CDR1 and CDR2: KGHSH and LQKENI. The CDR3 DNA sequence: TGTGCCAGCTCACTGACTAGCGGGAGTGAAAATGAGCAGTTCTTC. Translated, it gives CASSLTSGSENEQFF.

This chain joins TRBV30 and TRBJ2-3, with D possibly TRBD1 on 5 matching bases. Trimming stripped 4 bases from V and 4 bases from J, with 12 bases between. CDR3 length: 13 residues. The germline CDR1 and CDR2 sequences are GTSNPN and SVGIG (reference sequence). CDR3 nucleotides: TGTGCCTGGACTAGGGGTTGGGCAGATACGCAGTATTTT. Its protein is CAWTRGWADTQYF.

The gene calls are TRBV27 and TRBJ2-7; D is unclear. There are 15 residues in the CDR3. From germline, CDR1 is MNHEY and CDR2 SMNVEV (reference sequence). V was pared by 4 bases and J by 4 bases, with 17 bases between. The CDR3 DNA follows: TGTGCCAGCAGTTGGATCGGTGAGGCAACGTACGAGCAGTACTTC. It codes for CASSWIGEATYEQYF.

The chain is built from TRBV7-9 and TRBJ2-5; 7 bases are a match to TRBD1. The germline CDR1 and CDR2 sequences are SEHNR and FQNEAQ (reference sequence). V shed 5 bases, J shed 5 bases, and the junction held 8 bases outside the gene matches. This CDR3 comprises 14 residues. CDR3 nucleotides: TGTGCCAGCAGCATACGACAGGGCGGGGAGACCCAGTACTTC. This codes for CASSIRQGGETQYF.

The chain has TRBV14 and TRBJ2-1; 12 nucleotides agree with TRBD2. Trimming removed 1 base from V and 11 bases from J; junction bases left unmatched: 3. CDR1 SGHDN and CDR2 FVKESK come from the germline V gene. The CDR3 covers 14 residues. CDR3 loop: CASSQALAGGKQFF. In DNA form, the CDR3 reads TGTGCCAGCAGCCAAGCGCTAGCGGGAGGGAAGCAGTTCTTC. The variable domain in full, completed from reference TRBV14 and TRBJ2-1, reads EAGVTQFPSHSVIEKGQTVTLRCDPISGHDNLYWYRRVMGKEIKFLLHFVKESKQDESGMPNNRFLAERTGGTYSTLKVQPAELEDSGVYFCASSQALAGGKQFFGPGTRLTVL.

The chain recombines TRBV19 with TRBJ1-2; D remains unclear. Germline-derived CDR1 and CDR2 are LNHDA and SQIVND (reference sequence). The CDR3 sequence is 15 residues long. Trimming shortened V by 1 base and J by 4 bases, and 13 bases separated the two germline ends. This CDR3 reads CASSIAADSFYGYTF. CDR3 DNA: TGTGCCAGTAGTATAGCCGCGGACTCCTTCTATGGCTACACCTTC.

Here the CDR3 reads CACPPTETGELFF. CDR3 bases: TGTGCCTGCCCCCCCACAGAGACCGGGGAGCTGTTTTTT. This sequence joins TRBV30 and TRBJ2-2; no firm D call. Trimming stripped 6 bases from V and 5 bases from J, with 13 bases between. This CDR3 region has 13 residues. The V gene's germline CDR1 is GTSNPN and CDR2 SVGIG (reference sequence). The entire variable domain, with the rest obtained from reference TRBV30 and TRBJ2-2, is as follows: SQTIHQWPATLVQPVGSPLSLECTVEGTSNPNLYWYRQAAGRGLQLLFYSVGIGQISSEVPQNLSASRPQDRQFILSSKKLLLSDSGFYLCACPPTETGELFFGEGSRLTVL.

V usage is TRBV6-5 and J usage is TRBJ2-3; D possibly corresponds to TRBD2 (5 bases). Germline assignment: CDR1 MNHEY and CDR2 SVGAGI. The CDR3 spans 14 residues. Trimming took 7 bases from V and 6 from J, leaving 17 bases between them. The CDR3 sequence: CASTRDPLPDTQYF. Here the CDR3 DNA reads TGTGCCAGCACTCGGGATCCACTTCCGGATACGCAGTATTTT.

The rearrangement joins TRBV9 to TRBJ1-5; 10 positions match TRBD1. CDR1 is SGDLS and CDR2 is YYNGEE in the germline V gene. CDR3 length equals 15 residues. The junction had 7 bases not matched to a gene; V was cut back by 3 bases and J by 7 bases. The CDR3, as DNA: TGTGCCAGCAGCGAGACAGGGGGCTCGGGGCAGCCCCAGCATTTT. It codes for CASSETGGSGQPQHF.

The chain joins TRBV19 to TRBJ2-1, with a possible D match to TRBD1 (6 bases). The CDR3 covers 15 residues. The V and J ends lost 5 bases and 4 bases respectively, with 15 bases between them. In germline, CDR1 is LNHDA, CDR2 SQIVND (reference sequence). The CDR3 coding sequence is TGTGCCAGTAGTTTAATCCGGACAGCATACAATGAGCAGTTCTTC. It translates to CASSLIRTAYNEQFF.

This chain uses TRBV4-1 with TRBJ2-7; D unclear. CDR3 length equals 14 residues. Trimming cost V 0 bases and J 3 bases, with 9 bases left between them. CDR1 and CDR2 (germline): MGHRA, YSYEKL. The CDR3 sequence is CASSQDGQNYEQYF. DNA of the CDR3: TGCGCCAGCAGCCAAGATGGGCAGAACTACGAGCAGTACTTC.

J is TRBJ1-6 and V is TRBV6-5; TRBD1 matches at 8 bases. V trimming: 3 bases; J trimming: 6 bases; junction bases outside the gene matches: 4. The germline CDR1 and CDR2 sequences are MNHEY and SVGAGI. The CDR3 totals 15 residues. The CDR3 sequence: CASSYRDRLNSPLHF. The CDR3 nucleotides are TGTGCCAGCAGTTATCGGGACAGGCTTAATTCACCCCTCCACTTT.

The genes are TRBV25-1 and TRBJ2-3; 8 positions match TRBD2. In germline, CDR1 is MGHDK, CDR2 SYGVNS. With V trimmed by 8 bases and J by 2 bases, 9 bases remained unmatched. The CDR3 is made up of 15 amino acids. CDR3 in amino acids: CASALPSGFTDTQYF. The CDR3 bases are TGTGCCAGCGCCCTCCCTAGCGGGTTCACAGATACGCAGTATTTT.

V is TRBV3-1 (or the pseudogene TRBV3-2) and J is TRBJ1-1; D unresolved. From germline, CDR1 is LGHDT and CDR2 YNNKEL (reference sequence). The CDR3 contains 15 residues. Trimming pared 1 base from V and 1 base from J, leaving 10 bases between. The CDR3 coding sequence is TGTGCCAGCAGCCAAGGGAGACGGAGGAACACTGAAGCTTTCTTT. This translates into CASSQGRRRNTEAFF.

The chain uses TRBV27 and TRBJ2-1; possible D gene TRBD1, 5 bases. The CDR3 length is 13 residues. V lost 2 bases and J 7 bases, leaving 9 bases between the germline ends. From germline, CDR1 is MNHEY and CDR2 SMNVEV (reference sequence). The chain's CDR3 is CASSLKGWNEQFF. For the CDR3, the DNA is TGTGCCAGCAGTTTAAAGGGGTGGAATGAGCAGTTCTTC.

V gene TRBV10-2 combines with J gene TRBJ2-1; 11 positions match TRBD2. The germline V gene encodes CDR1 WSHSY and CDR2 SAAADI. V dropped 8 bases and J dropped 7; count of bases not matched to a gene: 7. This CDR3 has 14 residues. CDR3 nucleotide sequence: TGCGCCAGCGGAGAAACTAGCGGGGGTAATGAGCAGTTCTTC. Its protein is CASGETSGGNEQFF.

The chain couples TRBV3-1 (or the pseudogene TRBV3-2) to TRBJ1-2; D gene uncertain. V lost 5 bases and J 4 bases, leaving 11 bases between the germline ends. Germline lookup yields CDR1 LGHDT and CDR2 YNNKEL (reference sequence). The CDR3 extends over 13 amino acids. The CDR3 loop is CASSTFGLYGYTF. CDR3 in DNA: TGTGCCAGCAGCACCTTCGGACTCTATGGCTACACCTTC.

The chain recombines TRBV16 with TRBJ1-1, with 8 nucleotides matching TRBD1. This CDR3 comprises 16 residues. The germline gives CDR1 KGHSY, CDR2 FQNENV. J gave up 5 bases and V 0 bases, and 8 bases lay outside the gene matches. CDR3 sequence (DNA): TGTGCCAGCAGCCAATCGGGAACAGGGGGATATACTGAAGCTTTCTTT. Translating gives CASSQSGTGGYTEAFF.

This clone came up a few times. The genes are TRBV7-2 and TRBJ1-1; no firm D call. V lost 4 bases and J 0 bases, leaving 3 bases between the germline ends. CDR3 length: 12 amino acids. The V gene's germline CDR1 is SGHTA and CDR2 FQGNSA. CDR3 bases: TGTGCCAGCAGCTGGCTGAACACTGAAGCTTTCTTT. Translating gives CASSWLNTEAFF.

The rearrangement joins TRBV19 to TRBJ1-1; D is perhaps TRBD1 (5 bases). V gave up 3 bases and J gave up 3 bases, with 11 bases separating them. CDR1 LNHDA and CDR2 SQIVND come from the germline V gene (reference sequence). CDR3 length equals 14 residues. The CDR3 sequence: CASSISQGYTEAFF. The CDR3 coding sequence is TGTGCCAGTAGTATTTCCCAGGGTTACACTGAAGCTTTCTTT.

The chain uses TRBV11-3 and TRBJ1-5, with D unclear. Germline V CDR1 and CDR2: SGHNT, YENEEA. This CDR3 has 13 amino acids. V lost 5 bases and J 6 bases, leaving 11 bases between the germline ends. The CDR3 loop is CASSATSGQPQHF. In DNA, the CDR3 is TGTGCCAGCAGCGCTACTTCAGGTCAGCCCCAGCATTTT.

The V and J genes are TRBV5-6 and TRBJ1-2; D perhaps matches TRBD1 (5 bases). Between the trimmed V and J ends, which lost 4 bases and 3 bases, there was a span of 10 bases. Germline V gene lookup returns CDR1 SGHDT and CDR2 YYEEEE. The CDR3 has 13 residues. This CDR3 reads CASSLGGDYGYTF. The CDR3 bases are TGTGCCAGCAGCCTCGGGGGGGACTATGGCTACACCTTC.